Described below is a single T cell receptor (beta chain) sequence and its context. Sequencing of TCR beta covered CD8+ and CD4+ T cells obtained from blood. The sample is drawn from a study of CD8 T cells in Susac syndrome. The CDR3 spans 20 residues. Per germline, CDR1 SGDLS and CDR2 YYNGEE. V gave up 4 bases and J gave up 1 base; unmatched junction bases: 10. A quantity of roughly 0.5 to 1 ug RNA underwent reverse transcription using random hexamers. TCRdb used MiXCR to reprocess the immunoSEQ multiplex PCR reads, holding one entry per CDR3 protein. The sample consists of approximately 80,000 distinct CDR3 sequences, roughly 94% of them appearing once.

This TCR came from a human donor with Susac syndrome. This rearrangement joins TRBV9 to TRBJ2-6, with TRBD2 matching over 14 bases. The sequencing sample was made of CD8+ T cells from PBMCs. The CDR3 bases are TGTGCCAGCAGCACTCGTCCGGGACTAGCGGGGGTATCTGGGGCCAACGTCCTGACTTTC. Protein: CASSTRPGLAGVSGANVLTF.